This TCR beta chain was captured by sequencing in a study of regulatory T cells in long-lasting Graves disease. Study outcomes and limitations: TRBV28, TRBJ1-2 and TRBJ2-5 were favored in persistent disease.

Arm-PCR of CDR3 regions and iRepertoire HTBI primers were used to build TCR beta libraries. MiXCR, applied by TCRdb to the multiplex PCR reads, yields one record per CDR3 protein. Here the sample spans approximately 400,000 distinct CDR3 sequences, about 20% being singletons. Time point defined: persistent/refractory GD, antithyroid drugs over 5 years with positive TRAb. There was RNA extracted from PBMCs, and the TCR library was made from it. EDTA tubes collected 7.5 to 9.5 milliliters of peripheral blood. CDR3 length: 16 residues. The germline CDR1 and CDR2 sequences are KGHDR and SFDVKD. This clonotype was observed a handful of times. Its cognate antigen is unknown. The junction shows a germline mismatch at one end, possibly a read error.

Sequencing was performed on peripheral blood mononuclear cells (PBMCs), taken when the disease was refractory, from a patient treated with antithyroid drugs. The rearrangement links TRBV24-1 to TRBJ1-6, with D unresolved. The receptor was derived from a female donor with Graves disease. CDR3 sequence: CASSLRWSSYNSPLHF. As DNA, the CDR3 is TGTGCCAGCAGTCTGAGATGGAGCTCCTATAATTCACCCCTCCACTTT.